Following are 31 T cell receptor beta chains from one sample sequenced in a study of PD-L1 blockade in urothelial cancer. This sample's time point: peripheral blood 6 weeks after treatment start. Measured with immunoSEQ multiplex PCR; TCRdb has only the in-frame clones, and not every one. The sample carries about 120,000 clones, 86% recorded once. Source: PBMCs, taken around atezolizumab (anti-PD-L1) treatment. Source of these receptors: a man aged 50 to 59 with urothelial cancer.

The rearrangement uses TRBV6-1 and TRBJ2-1; possibly TRBD2 for D (7 bases). CDR1 MNHNS and CDR2 SASEGT come from the germline V gene. The CDR3 runs 15 residues. V lost 8 bases to trimming and J lost 8 bases, with 22 bases between them. CDR3 region: CASGGGVTYSDEQFF. The CDR3 region has the DNA TGTGCCAGCGGGGGGGGCGTAACCTACTCCGATGAGCAGTTCTTC.

The V and J genes are TRBV15 and TRBJ2-1, with 14 bases that match TRBD2. The CDR3 covers 17 residues. From germline, CDR1 is LNHNV and CDR2 YYDKDF (reference sequence). The trim removed 1 base at V and 7 bases at J, leaving 6 bases unmatched. This chain's CDR3 is CATSRVSGTSGSNEQFF. DNA for the CDR3: TGTGCCACCAGCAGAGTCTCCGGGACTAGCGGGAGTAATGAGCAGTTCTTC.

The CDR3 bases are TGTGCCACCAGCAGTGCAGGGGTCACAGATACGCAGTATTTT. It translates to CATSSAGVTDTQYF. This rearrangement joins TRBV15 to TRBJ2-3; TRBD1 might be the D (6 bases). This CDR3 region has 14 residues. V dropped 3 bases and J dropped 2 bases, with 9 bases sitting between them. Per germline, CDR1 LNHNV and CDR2 YYDKDF (reference sequence).

This clone was seen just once. The V and J genes are TRBV5-1 and TRBJ2-1; the D gene is possibly TRBD1 (6 bases). This CDR3 region has 14 residues. V was clipped by 4 bases and J by 6 bases, with 14 bases between them. The germline CDR1 and CDR2 sequences are SGHRS and YFSETQ. The CDR3 DNA reads as TGCGCCAGCAGCCCCCGACAGGCGAGCAATGAGCAGTTCTTC. Translated: CASSPRQASNEQFF.

The genes are TRBV6-6 and TRBJ1-1; D possibly corresponds to TRBD1 (6 bases). CDR1 is MNHNY and CDR2 is SVGAGI in the germline V gene (reference sequence). CDR3 size: 13 residues. Trimming removed 5 bases at V and 6 bases at J, with 13 bases between. The CDR3 bases are TGTGCCAGCAGTACACAGGGTAGGGCTGAAGCTTTCTTT. The encoded protein is CASSTQGRAEAFF.

The chain combines TRBV5-1 with TRBJ1-4; TRBD1 matches at 7 bases. V was pared by 4 bases and J by 4 bases, with 4 bases of the junction left unmatched. There are 14 residues in the CDR3. The germline gives CDR1 SGHRS, CDR2 YFSETQ. The CDR3 reads CASSHRGGNEKLFF. CDR3 sequence (DNA): TGCGCCAGCAGCCACAGGGGAGGTAATGAAAAACTGTTTTTT.

The V gene is TRBV28, the J gene TRBJ2-1, with TRBD2 identical over 8 bases. The V segment lost 3 bases and the J segment 0 bases; nucleotides outside the gene matches: 19. CDR1 is MDHEN, CDR2 SYDVKM, per germline. The CDR3 has 21 residues. In DNA, the CDR3 is TGTGCCAGCAGTTTCCCTATCAGCGGGAGCTCTGACGGGGGCTCCTACAATGAGCAGTTCTTC. This encodes CASSFPISGSSDGGSYNEQFF.

The CDR3 DNA sequence: TGTGCCAGTAGTGGACGGGGGACTAGCGGGATACTCGAGCAGTACTTC. It codes for CASSGRGTSGILEQYF. This chain links TRBV19 with TRBJ2-7, with 13 nucleotides matching TRBD2. The CDR3 totals 16 residues. V lost 5 bases and J lost 6; bases outside the gene matches: 10. Germline V gene lookup returns CDR1 LNHDA and CDR2 SQIVND (reference sequence).

The genes are TRBV7-8 and TRBJ2-7; TRBD1 is a possible D gene (5 bases). Trimming cost V 5 bases and J 6 bases, with 11 bases left between them. The CDR3 loop spans 12 amino acids. CDR1 is SGHVS and CDR2 is FQNEAQ in the germline V gene. The CDR3 sequence: CASSQQGVEQYF. CDR3 in DNA: TGTGCCAGCAGCCAGCAAGGGGTCGAGCAGTACTTC.

This clone was counted a single time. The CDR3 DNA sequence: TGTGCCATCAGTGACCGGGACAGGGGGCACTACGAGCAGTACTTC. Amino acids: CAISDRDRGHYEQYF. The chain uses TRBV10-3 and TRBJ2-7; 12 positions agree with TRBD1. Per germline, CDR1 ENHRY and CDR2 SYGVKD. The length of the CDR3 is 15 residues. V gave up 3 bases and J gave up 3 bases; unmatched junction bases: 3.

Of note for this clone: This sample also contains other DNA sequences that code for the same CDR3. The rearrangement joins TRBV5-4 to TRBJ2-1, with TRBD2 identical over 10 bases. Unmatched junction bases numbered 3, after V lost 1 base and J lost 5 bases. Germline CDR1 reads SGHNT; CDR2 reads YYREEE (reference sequence). The CDR3 covers 15 residues. CDR3 nucleotides: TGTGCCAGCAGCTTGAGGACTAGCGGAAACAATGAGCAGTTCTTC. Residues: CASSLRTSGNNEQFF.

This rearrangement joins TRBV18 to TRBJ1-4; D is ambiguous. Germline-derived CDR1 and CDR2 are KGHSH and LQKENI. Trimming stripped 4 bases from V and 5 bases from J, with 11 bases between. The CDR3 loop spans 14 amino acids. The CDR3 bases are TGTGCCAGCTCACTGAGCGGTCTGAATGAAAAACTGTTTTTT. Translation: CASSLSGLNEKLFF.

V and J are TRBV7-8 and TRBJ2-1, with 8 bases aligning to TRBD2. J was trimmed by 3 bases and V by 1 base; bases with no gene match: 5. The CDR3 sequence is 16 residues long. Germline V gene sequence: CDR1 SGHVS, CDR2 FQNEAQ. The CDR3 nucleotides read TGTGCCAGCAGCTTAGTCGTCGGGAGGGACTACAATGAGCAGTTCTTC. It specifies CASSLVVGRDYNEQFF.

This clone was seen repeatedly, ten times or more. The V and J genes are TRBV2 and TRBJ1-2, with 7 bases matching TRBD1. This CDR3 is built from 13 residues. Germline V gene data show CDR1 as SNHLY and CDR2 as FYNNEI. The ends lost 5 bases at V and 4 bases at J; junction bases unmatched: 4. The CDR3 nucleotides are TGTGCCAGCAGTCAAGACAGGGTCTATGGCTACACCTTC. Residues: CASSQDRVYGYTF.

Comments on this clone: The CDR3 end shows no conserved phenylalanine or tryptophan, and so a read error is likely. J is TRBJ1-1 and V is TRBV30, with D perhaps TRBD1 (6 bases). CDR1 is GTSNPN and CDR2 is SVGIG in the germline V gene (reference sequence). V lost 0 bases to trimming and J lost 7 bases, with 9 bases between them. This CDR3 is 12 amino acids long. The CDR3 sequence: CAWSVGTLEAFL. The CDR3 DNA follows: TGTGCCTGGAGTGTAGGGACACTTGAAGCTTTCCTT.

This chain joins TRBV29-1 and TRBJ2-3; 16 bases fit TRBD2. Germline V gene data show CDR1 as SQVTM and CDR2 as ANQGSEA. The CDR3 length is 15 residues. J lost 0 bases, V lost 6 bases, and 0 bases had no gene match. CDR3 amino acids: CSVGLAGGSTDTQYF. In DNA form, the CDR3 reads TGCAGCGTGGGACTAGCGGGAGGGAGCACAGATACGCAGTATTTT.

This clone was found once. V is TRBV12-1 and J is TRBJ2-7; the table's D call, TRBD2, was not checked against the DNA. TRBV12-1 constitutes a pseudogene. The CDR3 runs 16 residues. DNA for the CDR3: TGTGCCAGCAGCGCAGGACTAGCGGGAGGTCTCTACGAGCAGTACTTC. This codes for CASSAGLAGGLYEQYF.

This rearrangement joins TRBV7-2 to TRBJ1-1; D remains ambiguous. Trimming stripped 2 bases from V and 0 bases from J, with 13 bases between. CDR3 length: 16 residues. Germline V CDR1 and CDR2: SGHTA, FQGNSA. The CDR3 DNA sequence: TGTGCCAGCAGCTTAAGGCAGGTGATCATGAACACTGAAGCTTTCTTT. Translating gives CASSLRQVIMNTEAFF.

The chain has TRBV9 and TRBJ2-1; no clear D gene. The CDR3 spans 16 residues. Per germline, CDR1 SGDLS and CDR2 YYNGEE. V was clipped by 0 bases and J by 2 bases, with 12 bases between them. The CDR3 protein is CASSVVVGATYNEQFF. For the CDR3, the DNA is TGTGCCAGCAGCGTAGTCGTGGGCGCCACCTACAATGAGCAGTTCTTC.

This chain's CDR3 is CASSPFSSGANVLTF. The CDR3 region has the DNA TGTGCCAGCTCACCATTCAGCTCTGGGGCCAACGTCCTGACTTTC. The chain is built from TRBV18 and TRBJ2-6; D unclear. Trimming left V 2 bases short and J 0 bases short, with 5 bases between. Germline V gene lookup returns CDR1 KGHSH and CDR2 LQKENI. The CDR3 extends over 15 amino acids.

The chain's CDR3 is CAINRGNNEQFF. The CDR3 nucleotides are TGTGCCATTAACAGGGGTAACAATGAGCAGTTCTTC. V and J are TRBV10-3 and TRBJ2-1, with 7 bases matching TRBD1. Germline-derived CDR1 and CDR2 are ENHRY and SYGVKD. J gave up 5 bases and V 9 bases, and 4 bases lay outside the gene matches. This CDR3 spans 12 amino acids.

The chain recombines TRBV5-4 with TRBJ2-5, with D possibly being TRBD2 (6 bases). The V gene's germline CDR1 is SGHNT and CDR2 YYREEE (reference sequence). V was shortened by 0 bases and J by 5 bases, with 11 bases between the two germline ends. The CDR3 extends over 14 amino acids. CDR3 loop: CASSLALASETQYF. CDR3 sequence (DNA): TGTGCCAGCAGCTTGGCCCTAGCGTCCGAGACCCAGTACTTC.

The chain employs TRBV14 and TRBJ1-2, with D tentatively TRBD1 (5 bases). CDR1 SGHDN and CDR2 FVKESK come from the germline V gene. This CDR3 has 14 residues. The V and J ends lost 1 base and 5 bases respectively, with 11 bases between them. This CDR3 is CASSQVTQDYGYTF. For the CDR3, the DNA is TGTGCCAGCAGCCAAGTAACACAGGATTATGGCTACACCTTC.

This clone was recorded once. V usage is TRBV18 and J usage is TRBJ2-3, with 7 nucleotides matching TRBD1. Trimming took 3 bases from V and 3 from J; bases not matched to a gene: 6. Germline V gene data show CDR1 as KGHSH and CDR2 as LQKENI. The CDR3 runs 15 residues. For the CDR3, the DNA is TGTGCCAGCTCACCGAGACAGGGTGTGACAGATACGCAGTATTTT. It translates to CASSPRQGVTDTQYF.

The gene calls are TRBV19 and TRBJ1-6, with D perhaps TRBD1 (6 bases). Trimming pared 6 bases from V and 10 bases from J, leaving 19 bases between. CDR1 is LNHDA, CDR2 SQIVND, per germline (reference sequence). The CDR3 contains 15 residues. The CDR3, as DNA: TGTGCCAGTAGGGACGCTCCCCACAGGGCATCACCCCTCCACTTT. Its protein is CASRDAPHRASPLHF. The full variable domain, with the rest looked up from reference TRBV19 and TRBJ1-6, is DGGITQSPKYLFRKEGQNVTLSCEQNLNHDAMYWYRQDPGQGLRLIYYSQIVNDFQKGDIAEGYSVSREKKESFPLTVTSAQKNPTAFYLCASRDAPHRASPLHFGNGTRLTVT.

The V gene is TRBV15, the J gene TRBJ1-2, with D perhaps matching TRBD1 (5 bases). V lost 0 bases and J 4 bases, leaving 15 bases between the germline ends. The CDR3 runs 16 residues. Looked up from germline, CDR1 is LNHNV and CDR2 is YYDKDF (reference sequence). The CDR3 spells CATSRDPAGRFYGYTF. CDR3 coding DNA: TGTGCCACCAGCAGAGATCCAGCAGGGCGATTCTATGGCTACACCTTC.

This chain joins TRBV5-4 and TRBJ2-3, with 7 nucleotides matching TRBD1. The CDR3 spans 15 residues. Losses at the gene ends were 3 bases for V and 2 bases for J; bases not matched to a gene: 6. Germline-derived CDR1 and CDR2 are SGHNT and YYREEE (reference sequence). The CDR3 nucleotides are TGTGCCAGCAGCTGGCGACAGGGAAACACAGATACGCAGTATTTT. This sequence encodes CASSWRQGNTDTQYF.

The genes are TRBV4-2 and TRBJ2-7; TRBD1 agrees at 9 bases. The trim removed 1 base at V and 4 bases at J, leaving 5 bases unmatched. This CDR3 region has 15 residues. The germline V gene has CDR1 LGHNA and CDR2 YNFKEQ. The chain's CDR3 is CASSQGSGQGYEQYF. CDR3 nucleotide sequence: TGTGCCAGCAGCCAAGGTTCGGGACAGGGATACGAGCAGTACTTC.

The chain recombines TRBV29-1 with TRBJ2-5, with TRBD1 identical over 10 bases. The ends lost 3 bases at V and 4 bases at J; junction bases unmatched: 17. The CDR3 loop spans 18 amino acids. Germline-derived CDR1 and CDR2 are SQVTM and ANQGSEA. CDR3 bases: TGCAGCGTTGATCCTAGGGGTATTGGGACAGGGGTTGCAGAGACCCAGTACTTC. Amino acid sequence: CSVDPRGIGTGVAETQYF.

V usage is TRBV28 and J usage is TRBJ2-6; 12 nucleotides agree with TRBD1. Trimming at V came to 5 bases and at J to 3 bases, leaving 8 bases not matched to a gene. CDR1 is MDHEN, CDR2 SYDVKM, per germline. This CDR3 has 18 amino acids. DNA for the CDR3: TGTGCCAGCAGTGGACCGGGACAGGGGGCGGATGGGGCCAACGTCCTGACTTTC. Translation gives CASSGPGQGADGANVLTF.

The rearrangement joins TRBV27 to TRBJ2-7, with 10 bases that match TRBD2. The CDR3 sequence is 14 residues long. The trim removed 10 bases at V and 2 bases at J, leaving 8 bases unmatched. CDR1 is MNHEY and CDR2 is SMNVEV in the germline V gene (reference sequence). The CDR3, as DNA: TGTGCCACCAGACTAGCGGGTCATACCTACGAGCAGTACTTC. It translates to CATRLAGHTYEQYF.